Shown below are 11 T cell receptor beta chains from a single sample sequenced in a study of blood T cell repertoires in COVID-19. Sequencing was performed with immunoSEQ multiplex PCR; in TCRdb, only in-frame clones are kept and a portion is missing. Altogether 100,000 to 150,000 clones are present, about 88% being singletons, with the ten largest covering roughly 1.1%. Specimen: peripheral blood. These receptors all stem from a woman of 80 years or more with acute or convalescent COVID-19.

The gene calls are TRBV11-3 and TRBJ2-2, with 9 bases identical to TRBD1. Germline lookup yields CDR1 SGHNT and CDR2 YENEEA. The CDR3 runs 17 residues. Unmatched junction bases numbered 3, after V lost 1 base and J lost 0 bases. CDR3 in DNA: TGTGCCAGCAGCTTAGCCGGACAGGGGACGAACACCGGGGAGCTGTTTTTT. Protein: CASSLAGQGTNTGELFF.

CDR3 loop: CASRGQVYEQYF. The CDR3 nucleotides read TGTGCCAGCAGAGGACAAGTCTACGAGCAGTACTTC. This chain connects TRBV28 to TRBJ2-7; D might be TRBD1 (5 bases). Trimming removed 6 bases at V and 3 bases at J, with 9 bases between. The CDR3 is 12 amino acids. Germline-derived CDR1 and CDR2 are MDHEN and SYDVKM.

In nucleotides, the CDR3 is TGTGCCAGCAGAAGCTCCACGAACACCGGGGAGCTGTTTTTT. Translating gives CASRSSTNTGELFF. The genes are TRBV7-3 and TRBJ2-2; D not resolved. The germline V and J ends were trimmed by 6 bases and 0 bases, with 8 bases remaining between them. The germline V gene has CDR1 SGHTA and CDR2 FQGTGA. The CDR3 consists of 14 residues.

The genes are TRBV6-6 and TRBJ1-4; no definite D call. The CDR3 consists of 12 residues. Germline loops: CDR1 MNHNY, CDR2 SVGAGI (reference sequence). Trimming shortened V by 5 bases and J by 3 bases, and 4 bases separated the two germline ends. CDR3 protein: CASSPANEKLFF. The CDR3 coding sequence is TGTGCCAGCAGTCCGGCTAATGAAAAACTGTTTTTT.

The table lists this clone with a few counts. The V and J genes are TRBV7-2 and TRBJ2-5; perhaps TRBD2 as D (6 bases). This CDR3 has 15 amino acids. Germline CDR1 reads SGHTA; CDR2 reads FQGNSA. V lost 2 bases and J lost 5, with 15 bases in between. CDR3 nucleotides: TGTGCCAGCAGCTTATCGGTAGCGGTCTGGGAGACCCAGTACTTC. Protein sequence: CASSLSVAVWETQYF.

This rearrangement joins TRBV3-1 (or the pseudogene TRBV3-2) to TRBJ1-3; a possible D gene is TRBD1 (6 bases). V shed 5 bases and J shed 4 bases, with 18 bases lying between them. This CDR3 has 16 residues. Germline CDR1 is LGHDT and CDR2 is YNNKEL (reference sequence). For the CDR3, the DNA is TGTGCCAGCAGCAGCCTGGACAGTCCTCTAGGAAACACCATATATTTT. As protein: CASSSLDSPLGNTIYF.

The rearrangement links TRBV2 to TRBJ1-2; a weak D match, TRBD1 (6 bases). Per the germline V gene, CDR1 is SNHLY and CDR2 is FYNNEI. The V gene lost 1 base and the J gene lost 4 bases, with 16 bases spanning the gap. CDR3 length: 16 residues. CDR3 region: CASSEVGRGAVYGYTF. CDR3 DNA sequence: TGTGCCAGCAGTGAAGTGGGTCGGGGGGCAGTCTATGGCTACACCTTC. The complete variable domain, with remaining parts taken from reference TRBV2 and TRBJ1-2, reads EPEVTQTPSHQVTQMGQEVILRCVPISNHLYFYWYRQILGQKVEFLVSFYNNEISEKSEIFDDQFSVERPDGSNFTLKIRSTKLEDSAMYFCASSEVGRGAVYGYTFGSGTRLTVV.

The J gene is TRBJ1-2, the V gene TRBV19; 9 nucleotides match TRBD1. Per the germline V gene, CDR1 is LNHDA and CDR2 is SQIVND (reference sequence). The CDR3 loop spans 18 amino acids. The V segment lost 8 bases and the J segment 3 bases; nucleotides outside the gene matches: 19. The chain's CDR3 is CASAPPTYRGPGYYGYTF. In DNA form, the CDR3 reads TGTGCCAGTGCCCCCCCCACCTACAGGGGGCCGGGGTACTATGGCTACACCTTC.

As DNA, the CDR3 is TGTGCCAGCAGCCAAGGTCTAGCCCCAGACATTCAGTACTTC. This gives the protein CASSQGLAPDIQYF. The chain uses TRBV3-1 (or the pseudogene TRBV3-2) and TRBJ2-4; D possibly corresponds to TRBD2 (5 bases). V shed 1 base and J shed 8 bases, with 12 bases lying between them. The CDR3 has 14 amino acids. CDR1 is LGHDT, CDR2 YNNKEL, per germline (reference sequence).

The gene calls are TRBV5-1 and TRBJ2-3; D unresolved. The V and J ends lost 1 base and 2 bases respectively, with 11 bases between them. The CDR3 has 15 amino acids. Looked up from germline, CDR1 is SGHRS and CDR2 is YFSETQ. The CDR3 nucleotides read TGCGCCAGCAGCTTGCTTCCCAGGTCCACAGATACGCAGTATTTT. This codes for CASSLLPRSTDTQYF.

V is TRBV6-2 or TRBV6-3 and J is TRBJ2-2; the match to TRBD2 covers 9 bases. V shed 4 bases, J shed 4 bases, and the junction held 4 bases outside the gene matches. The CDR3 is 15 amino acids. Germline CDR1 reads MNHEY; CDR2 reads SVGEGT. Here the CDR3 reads CASSFRRGGTGELFF. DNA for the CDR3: TGTGCCAGCAGTTTCAGGCGGGGGGGCACCGGGGAGCTGTTTTTT.